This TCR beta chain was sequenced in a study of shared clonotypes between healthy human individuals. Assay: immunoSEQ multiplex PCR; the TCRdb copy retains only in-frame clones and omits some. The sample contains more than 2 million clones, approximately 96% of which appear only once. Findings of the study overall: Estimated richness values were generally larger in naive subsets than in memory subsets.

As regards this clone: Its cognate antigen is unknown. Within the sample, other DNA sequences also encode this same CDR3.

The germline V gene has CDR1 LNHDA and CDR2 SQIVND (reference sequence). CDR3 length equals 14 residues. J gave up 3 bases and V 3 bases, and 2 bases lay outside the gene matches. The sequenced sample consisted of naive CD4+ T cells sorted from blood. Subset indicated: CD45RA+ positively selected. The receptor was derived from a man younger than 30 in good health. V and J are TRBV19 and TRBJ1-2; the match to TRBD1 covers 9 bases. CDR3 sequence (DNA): TGTGCCAGTAGTATTACAGGGGGCGACTATGGCTACACCTTC. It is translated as CASSITGGDYGYTF.